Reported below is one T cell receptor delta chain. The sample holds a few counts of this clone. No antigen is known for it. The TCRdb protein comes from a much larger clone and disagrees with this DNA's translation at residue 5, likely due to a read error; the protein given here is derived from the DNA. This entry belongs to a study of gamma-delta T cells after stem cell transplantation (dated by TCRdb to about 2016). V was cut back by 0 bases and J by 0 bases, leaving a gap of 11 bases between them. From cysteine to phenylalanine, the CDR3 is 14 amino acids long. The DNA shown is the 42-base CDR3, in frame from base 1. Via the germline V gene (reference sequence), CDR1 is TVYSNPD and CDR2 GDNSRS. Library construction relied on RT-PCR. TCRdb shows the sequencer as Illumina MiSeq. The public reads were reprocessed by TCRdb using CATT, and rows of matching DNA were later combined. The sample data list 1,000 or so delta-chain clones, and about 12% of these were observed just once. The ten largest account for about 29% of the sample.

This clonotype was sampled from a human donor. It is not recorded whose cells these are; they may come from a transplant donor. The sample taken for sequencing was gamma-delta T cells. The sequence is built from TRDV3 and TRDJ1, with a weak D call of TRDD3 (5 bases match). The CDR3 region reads CAFSEDNHTDKLIF. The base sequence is TGTGCCTTTAGTGAGGATAACCACACCGATAAACTCATCTTT.